A selection of T cell receptor beta chains follows, all from one sample in a study of identical twins. One entry per CDR3 protein results from TCRdb running MiXCR on the 5' RACE reads. The sample consists of some 230,000 distinct CDR3 sequences, under 8.5% of them appearing once. A further study also used this sample, focusing on T cells expressing NK-cell markers.

The sample was CD8+ T cells sorted from blood. Receptors were obtained from a woman aged 18-29 years in good health. Both conserved end residues are part of each CDR3.

J gene,V gene,CDR3 protein
TRBJ1-1,TRBV2,CASSESWDRGPEAFF
TRBJ1-2,TRBV4-1,CASSLRRTFDGYTF
TRBJ1-5,TRBV27,CASGVGPQHF
TRBJ2-1,TRBV27,CASSPTSTGMDEQFF
TRBJ2-1,TRBV9,CASSVASGNNEQFF
TRBJ1-1,TRBV20-1,CSARRDIENTEAFF
TRBJ2-7,TRBV12-3/TRBV12-4,CASSPRSGTRQSEQYF
TRBJ2-7,TRBV2,CATRDRGTGVTYEQYF
TRBJ1-2,TRBV7-9,CASSLASTPEMGYTF
TRBJ2-7,TRBV5-6,CASSWGQLGYYEQYF
TRBJ1-6,TRBV7-6,CASSPAVGTRNSPLHF
TRBJ1-1,TRBV13,CASSPGQGLANEAFF
TRBJ2-1,TRBV19,CASSILAGGEQFF
TRBJ1-5,TRBV20-1,CSARDRGARDQPQHF
TRBJ2-1,TRBV30,CAWSITSPWTSAYNEQFF
TRBJ2-3,TRBV14,CASSQLAGATDTQYF